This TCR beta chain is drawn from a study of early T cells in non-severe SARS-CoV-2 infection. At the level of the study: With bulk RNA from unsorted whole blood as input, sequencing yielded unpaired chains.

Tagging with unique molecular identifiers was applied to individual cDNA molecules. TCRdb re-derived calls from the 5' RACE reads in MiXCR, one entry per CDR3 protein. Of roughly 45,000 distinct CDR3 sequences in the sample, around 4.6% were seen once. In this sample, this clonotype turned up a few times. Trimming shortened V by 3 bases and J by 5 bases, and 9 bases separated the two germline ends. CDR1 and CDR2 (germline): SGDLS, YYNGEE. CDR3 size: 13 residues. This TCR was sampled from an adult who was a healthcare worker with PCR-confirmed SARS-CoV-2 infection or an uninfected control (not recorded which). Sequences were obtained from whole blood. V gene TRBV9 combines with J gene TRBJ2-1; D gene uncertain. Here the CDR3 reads CASSERVDNEQFF. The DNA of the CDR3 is TGTGCCAGCAGCGAAAGAGTGGACAATGAGCAGTTCTTC.